Listed below are T cell receptor beta chains from one sample, sequenced in a study of identical twins. Via MiXCR, TCRdb re-called the 5' RACE reads, giving one row per CDR3 protein. The sample records 240,000 or so distinct CDR3 sequences, over 9.5% being singletons. Sample: memory T cells sorted from blood. These TCRs come from a man between 50 and 59 years old in good health. Each CDR3 is given with its conserved first and last residue. A D gene is named only where the DNA matches it firmly. Size is omitted from some rows. Given values are once, few, many or a class for expanded clones.

cdr3_aa: CASRRVSLGEAFF
cdr3_nt: TGTGCCAGCAGACGAGTCTCCCTGGGGGAAGCTTTCTTT
clone_size: NA
j_call: TRBJ1-1
v_call: TRBV7-8
d_call: NA

cdr3_aa: CASSSRAREDEQYF
cdr3_nt: TGCGCCAGCAGCTCCAGGGCTAGGGAGGACGAGCAGTACTTC
clone_size: few
j_call: TRBJ2-7
v_call: TRBV5-1
d_call: NA

cdr3_aa: CASSTALTSSYNEQFF
cdr3_nt: TGTGCCAGCAGCACCGCTTTGACCAGCTCCTACAATGAGCAGTTCTTC
clone_size: few
j_call: TRBJ2-1
v_call: TRBV6-4
d_call: NA

cdr3_aa: CASSPRGPTEAFF
cdr3_nt: TGCGCCAGCAGCCCGCGGGGTCCCACTGAAGCTTTCTTT
clone_size: many
j_call: TRBJ1-1
v_call: TRBV5-1
d_call: NA

cdr3_aa: CSVLPGQARNHKTQYF
cdr3_nt: TGCAGCGTCCTCCCGGGACAGGCCCGGAATCACAAGACCCAGTACTTC
clone_size: few
j_call: TRBJ2-5
v_call: TRBV29-1
d_call: TRBD1

cdr3_aa: CSATFHGGRSEQYF
cdr3_nt: TGCAGTGCTACCTTCCACGGGGGGCGCTCCGAGCAGTACTTC
clone_size: few
j_call: TRBJ2-7
v_call: TRBV20-1
d_call: NA

cdr3_aa: CATSRPRTGVNNEQFF
cdr3_nt: TGTGCCACCAGCAGACCTCGGACAGGGGTAAACAATGAGCAGTTCTTC
clone_size: many
j_call: TRBJ2-1
v_call: TRBV15
d_call: TRBD1

cdr3_aa: CASSLSQGTRGQYF
cdr3_nt: TGTGCCAGCAGTTTGTCCCAGGGGACCAGGGGCCAGTACTTC
clone_size: many
j_call: TRBJ2-5
v_call: TRBV12-3/TRBV12-4
d_call: NA

cdr3_aa: CASSYLGLSTQETQYF
cdr3_nt: TGTGCCAGCAGTTACCTCGGCCTTTCGACCCAAGAGACCCAGTACTTC
clone_size: many
j_call: TRBJ2-5
v_call: TRBV6-2/TRBV6-3
d_call: NA

cdr3_aa: CASSRGETYSGANVLTF
cdr3_nt: TGTGCCAGCAGCCGAGGGGAGACATACTCTGGGGCCAACGTCCTGACTTTC
clone_size: NA
j_call: TRBJ2-6
v_call: TRBV5-4
d_call: NA

cdr3_aa: CASSQGREKLFF
cdr3_nt: TGTGCCAGCAGCCAGGGGCGAGAAAAACTGTTTTTT
clone_size: many
j_call: TRBJ1-4
v_call: TRBV3-1
d_call: NA

cdr3_aa: CASSLGRGSYGYTF
cdr3_nt: TGTGCCAGCAGTTTAGGCAGGGGTAGCTATGGCTACACCTTC
clone_size: few
j_call: TRBJ1-2
v_call: TRBV12-3/TRBV12-4
d_call: NA

cdr3_aa: CASSRALDSYNSPLHF
cdr3_nt: TGTGCCAGCAGCCGAGCTTTGGACAGTTATAATTCACCCCTCCACTTT
clone_size: many
j_call: TRBJ1-6
v_call: TRBV6-5
d_call: NA

cdr3_aa: CASSLEETSYEQYF
cdr3_nt: TGCGCCAGCAGTCTGGAGGAAACCTCCTACGAGCAGTACTTC
clone_size: NA
j_call: TRBJ2-7
v_call: TRBV23-1
d_call: NA

cdr3_aa: CASSQRGGEQYF
cdr3_nt: TGTGCCAGCAGCCAACGGGGGGGCGAGCAGTACTTC
clone_size: few
j_call: TRBJ2-7
v_call: TRBV3-1
d_call: TRBD2

cdr3_aa: CASSFLHGIQYF
cdr3_nt: TGTGCCAGCAGCTTCCTGCATGGCATTCAGTACTTC
clone_size: few
j_call: TRBJ2-4
v_call: TRBV5-4
d_call: NA

cdr3_aa: CAIGGSYEQYF
cdr3_nt: TGTGCCATCGGAGGCTCCTACGAGCAGTACTTC
clone_size: NA
j_call: TRBJ2-7
v_call: TRBV10-3
d_call: NA

cdr3_aa: CASSSRGTGPRDAFF
cdr3_nt: TGTGCCAGCAGTTCCCGCGGGACAGGGCCGCGTGACGCTTTCTTT
clone_size: NA
j_call: TRBJ1-1
v_call: TRBV27
d_call: TRBD1

cdr3_aa: CASSRDLGIAYEQYF
cdr3_nt: TGTGCCAGCAGCCGGGACCTTGGGATCGCCTACGAGCAGTACTTC
clone_size: few
j_call: TRBJ2-7
v_call: TRBV6-1
d_call: NA

cdr3_aa: CASSHASGGRGSPLHF
cdr3_nt: TGTGCCAGCAGCCATGCATCAGGGGGACGGGGATCACCCCTCCACTTT
clone_size: NA
j_call: TRBJ1-6
v_call: TRBV3-1
d_call: TRBD1

cdr3_aa: CASSLAASTEAFF
cdr3_nt: TGTGCCAGCAGCTTAGCGGCGAGTACTGAAGCTTTCTTT
clone_size: few
j_call: TRBJ1-1
v_call: TRBV7-2
d_call: NA

cdr3_aa: CSAQSTARGEQYF
cdr3_nt: TGCAGTGCCCAATCGACAGCTAGAGGGGAGCAGTACTTC
clone_size: many
j_call: TRBJ2-7
v_call: TRBV20-1
d_call: NA

cdr3_aa: CASSLRSGQNISGNTIYF
cdr3_nt: TGTGCCAGCAGCTTAAGGTCAGGGCAGAACATCTCTGGAAACACCATATATTTT
clone_size: few
j_call: TRBJ1-3
v_call: TRBV11-2
d_call: NA

cdr3_aa: CSANEGGRRETQYF
cdr3_nt: TGCAGTGCTAACGAGGGGGGGCGCAGGGAGACCCAGTACTTC
clone_size: few
j_call: TRBJ2-5
v_call: TRBV20-1
d_call: NA

cdr3_aa: CASSLYGTNTDTQYF
cdr3_nt: TGTGCCAGCAGCTTATACGGGACTAACACAGATACGCAGTATTTT
clone_size: many
j_call: TRBJ2-3
v_call: TRBV11-3
d_call: TRBD2

cdr3_aa: CAISAQPNEKLFF
cdr3_nt: TGTGCCATCAGTGCACAGCCGAATGAAAAACTGTTTTTT
clone_size: many
j_call: TRBJ1-4
v_call: TRBV10-3
d_call: NA

cdr3_aa: CASSRNPMGIATYGYTF
cdr3_nt: TGCGCCAGCAGCCGGAACCCCATGGGGATTGCGACCTATGGCTACACCTTC
clone_size: NA
j_call: TRBJ1-2
v_call: TRBV4-1
d_call: NA

cdr3_aa: CASGKAGAPDTQYF
cdr3_nt: TGTGCCAGCGGGAAAGCGGGAGCTCCTGATACGCAGTATTTT
clone_size: few
j_call: TRBJ2-3
v_call: TRBV4-2
d_call: TRBD2

cdr3_aa: CASSGGTGTVYEQYF
cdr3_nt: TGTGCCAGCAGTGGGGGGACAGGGACCGTTTACGAGCAGTACTTC
clone_size: many
j_call: TRBJ2-7
v_call: TRBV12-3/TRBV12-4
d_call: TRBD1

cdr3_aa: CASSLAASGTGEETQYF
cdr3_nt: TGCGCCAGCAGCCTAGCGGCATCCGGGACAGGGGAAGAGACCCAGTACTTC
clone_size: many
j_call: TRBJ2-5
v_call: TRBV4-3
d_call: TRBD1

cdr3_aa: CSAKSGGRYEQYF
cdr3_nt: TGCAGTGCTAAATCAGGGGGCCGGTACGAGCAGTACTTC
clone_size: many
j_call: TRBJ2-7
v_call: TRBV20-1
d_call: TRBD1